The 22 T cell receptor beta chains reported below all come from one sample, sequenced in a study of cytomegalovirus exposure and HLA in healthy donors. It was with 60 Vbeta and 13 Jbeta primers that the PCR ran. Repertoires were generated with immunoSEQ multiplex PCR, while TCRdb's copy carries only in-frame clones and drops some. The data show 90,000 to 100,000 clones, approximately 79% seen once. The sample taken for sequencing was PBMCs. These TCRs come from a male donor in good health and CMV-seronegative.

This clone was detected once. V is TRBV28 and J is TRBJ2-7, with D perhaps TRBD1 (5 bases). The CDR3 sequence is 14 residues long. The V end was cut by 9 bases, the J end by 1 base, with 16 bases between. Germline loops: CDR1 MDHEN, CDR2 SYDVKM. The CDR3 spells CASEVRGTSYEQYF. The CDR3 region has the DNA TGTGCCAGTGAGGTTAGGGGCACATCCTACGAGCAGTACTTC.

This chain uses TRBV10-2 with TRBJ2-5; weak D call: TRBD1 (5 bases). The length of the CDR3 is 12 residues. Deletions cut 3 bases from V and 6 bases from J, with 8 bases between. Per germline, CDR1 WSHSY and CDR2 SAAADI. The CDR3 nucleotides read TGCGCCAGCAGTGATAGGGGAAAGACCCAGTACTTC. It encodes CASSDRGKTQYF.

Concerning this clone itself: One end of the junction fails to match germline, which may point to a read error. The genes are TRBV7-9 and TRBJ2-5, with TRBD2 as a possible D gene (5 bases). The CDR3 consists of 15 residues. Germline-derived CDR1 and CDR2 are SEHNR and FQNEAQ (reference sequence). CDR3 sequence reads: CSSSLALQIQETQYF. CDR3 coding DNA: TGTTCCAGCAGCTTAGCGCTACAGATCCAAGAGACCCAGTACTTC. Using reference TRBV7-9 and TRBJ2-5 for the parts outside the CDR3, the full variable domain is DTGVSQNPRHKITKRGQNVTFRCDPISEHNRLYWYRQTLGQGPEFLTYFQNEAQLEKSRLLSDRFSAERPKGSFSTLEIQRTEQGDSAMYLCSSSLALQIQETQYFGPGTRLLVL.

The CDR3 coding sequence is TGTGCCAGCAGCGTAGCCCCGGGACACCAGTCTGGGGCCAACGTCCTGACTTTC. It specifies CASSVAPGHQSGANVLTF. The chain uses TRBV9 and TRBJ2-6, with D possibly matching TRBD1 (6 bases). In germline, CDR1 is SGDLS, CDR2 YYNGEE. Trimming removed 0 bases at V and 1 base at J, with 14 bases between. This CDR3 region has 18 residues.

The rearrangement joins TRBV4-2 to TRBJ2-7, with 9 nucleotides matching TRBD1. Losses at the gene ends were 4 bases for V and 4 bases for J; bases not matched to a gene: 8. The CDR3 loop spans 15 amino acids. Germline lookup yields CDR1 LGHNA and CDR2 YNFKEQ. The CDR3 is CASSPPTGGGYEQYF. The CDR3 nucleotides are TGTGCCAGCAGCCCCCCGACAGGGGGTGGATACGAGCAGTACTTC.

CDR3 sequence (DNA): TGTGCCAGCAGCTCTAGCTCCTACGAGCAGTACTTC. It codes for CASSSSSYEQYF. The gene calls are TRBV5-4 and TRBJ2-7; no clear D gene. The CDR3 is made up of 12 amino acids. Germline-derived CDR1 and CDR2 are SGHNT and YYREEE (reference sequence). V lost 3 bases and J lost 0, with 4 bases in between.

The V call is TRBV7-9, the J call TRBJ2-5; the D gene is possibly TRBD2 (6 bases). V gave up 5 bases and J gave up 5 bases, with 15 bases separating them. Germline assignment: CDR1 SEHNR and CDR2 FQNEAQ (reference sequence). CDR3 length: 14 residues. This CDR3 is CASSRGTIGETQYF. In DNA, the CDR3 is TGTGCCAGCAGCCGGGGGACGATTGGGGAGACCCAGTACTTC.

The chain combines TRBV7-9 with TRBJ2-3, with TRBD2 matching over 10 bases. The germline V gene has CDR1 SEHNR and CDR2 FQNEAQ (reference sequence). After removal of 1 base from V and 3 bases from J, the junction contained 4 bases not matched to a gene. The CDR3 length is 16 residues. The CDR3 DNA sequence: TGTGCCAGCAGCTTAGGAGGGGGACTAGCGACAGATACGCAGTATTTT. It yields the protein CASSLGGGLATDTQYF.

The chain is built from TRBV6-4 and TRBJ1-2; 7 bases are a match to TRBD1. The junction had 5 bases not matched to a gene; V was cut back by 1 base and J by 6 bases. CDR1 and CDR2 (germline): MRHNA, SNTAGT. This CDR3 is 14 amino acids long. The CDR3 here is CASSDFNRGNGYTF. Written as DNA, the CDR3 is TGTGCCAGCAGTGACTTCAACAGGGGTAATGGCTACACCTTC.

The chain recombines TRBV2 with TRBJ2-3, with D possibly matching TRBD1 (6 bases). The length of the CDR3 is 15 residues. The V end lost 5 bases, the J end lost 0 bases, and 12 bases lay between the germline ends. From germline, CDR1 is SNHLY and CDR2 FYNNEI. CDR3 coding DNA: TGTGCCAGCAGTACCGTGACAGGCAGCACAGATACGCAGTATTTT. Encoded protein: CASSTVTGSTDTQYF.

This clone was found a few times. V and J are TRBV30 and TRBJ2-1; 7 positions agree with TRBD2. This CDR3 region has 16 residues. The germline V gene encodes CDR1 GTSNPN and CDR2 SVGIG (reference sequence). Trimming removed 2 bases from V and 3 bases from J; junction bases left unmatched: 10. The CDR3 nucleotides are TGTGCCTGGAGTCCTCGAGCTAGCGGCAACTACAATGAGCAGTTCTTC. This sequence encodes CAWSPRASGNYNEQFF.

The chain is built from TRBV19 and TRBJ1-1; D gene unclear. V lost 6 bases, J lost 3 bases, and 14 bases lay in between. Germline V gene sequence: CDR1 LNHDA, CDR2 SQIVND (reference sequence). This CDR3 has 14 amino acids. CDR3 sequence (DNA): TGTGCCAGTAGGTTGGGAGGTAAGGACACTGAAGCTTTCTTT. It specifies CASRLGGKDTEAFF.

In this sample, this clone turned up a few times. The identical CDR3 is also encoded by other nucleotide sequences in the sample. The chain couples TRBV5-1 to TRBJ1-5; 8 nucleotides agree with TRBD1. V trimming: 7 bases; J trimming: 6 bases; junction bases outside the gene matches: 12. The germline CDR1 and CDR2 sequences are SGHRS and YFSETQ. The CDR3 runs to 15 residues. CDR3 in DNA: TGCGCCAGCTCCCTCGGGCAGGGGGCCGGTCAGCCCCAGCATTTT. Its translation is CASSLGQGAGQPQHF.

The chain has TRBV10-3 and TRBJ2-5; TRBD1 matches at 9 bases. Germline lookup yields CDR1 ENHRY and CDR2 SYGVKD. V shed 6 bases and J 2 bases; nucleotides not matched to a gene: 4. This CDR3 has 14 residues. The CDR3 DNA sequence: TGTGCCATCAGGGGGGACAGGGCGCAAGAGACCCAGTACTTC. Amino acids: CAIRGDRAQETQYF.

The chain recombines TRBV29-1 with TRBJ2-5; 7 positions match TRBD1. V shed 5 bases and J 8 bases; nucleotides not matched to a gene: 14. Germline CDR1 and CDR2: SQVTM and ANQGSEA. The CDR3 totals 14 residues. The CDR3 protein is CSVWTGNGADTQYF. For the CDR3, the DNA is TGCAGCGTTTGGACAGGAAACGGGGCGGACACCCAGTACTTC.

V usage is TRBV7-3 and J usage is TRBJ2-7, with 11 bases matching TRBD2. V was clipped by 5 bases and J by 3 bases; unmatched bases: 6. Germline values: CDR1 SGHTA, CDR2 FQGTGA. This CDR3 region has 15 residues. The CDR3: CASSKGTSGNYEQYF. In DNA form, the CDR3 reads TGTGCCAGCAGCAAAGGGACTAGCGGTAACTACGAGCAGTACTTC.

The chain couples TRBV30 to TRBJ2-7; tentatively, D is TRBD2 (6 bases). The V end was cut by 3 bases, the J end by 6 bases, with 21 bases between. Per the germline V gene, CDR1 is GTSNPN and CDR2 is SVGIG (reference sequence). This CDR3 region has 15 residues. The CDR3: CAWRRPGLAWGEQYF. Written as DNA, the CDR3 is TGTGCCTGGAGGCGACCGGGACTGGCGTGGGGCGAGCAGTACTTC.

V gene TRBV7-8 combines with J gene TRBJ2-7; possibly TRBD2 for D (6 bases). V shed 5 bases and J shed 5 bases, with 13 bases lying between them. The CDR3 runs 13 residues. Germline CDR1 reads SGHVS; CDR2 reads FQNEAQ. CDR3 amino acids: CASSTLAGNEQYF. As DNA, the CDR3 is TGTGCCAGCAGCACACTAGCCGGAAACGAGCAGTACTTC.

The chain links TRBV7-9 to TRBJ2-5; tentative D call: TRBD1 (6 bases). Trimming removed 1 base from V and 4 bases from J, with 13 bases in between. The CDR3 totals 15 residues. Germline-derived CDR1 and CDR2 are SEHNR and FQNEAQ (reference sequence). The CDR3 reads CASSLGTGLGETQYF. The CDR3, as DNA: TGTGCCAGCAGCTTAGGAACAGGGTTAGGAGAGACCCAGTACTTC.

This clone was recorded a few times. For the CDR3, the DNA is TGCGCCAGCAAATTTGGTAGCGGGAGCACAGATACGCAGTATTTT. Protein: CASKFGSGSTDTQYF. This chain connects TRBV5-1 to TRBJ2-3; 7 positions match TRBD2. CDR1 is SGHRS, CDR2 YFSETQ, per germline. V was pared by 6 bases and J by 0 bases, with 7 bases of the junction left unmatched. CDR3 length: 15 residues.

The table lists this clone with a few counts. The chain carries TRBV7-2 and TRBJ2-7; no definite D call. Germline assignment: CDR1 SGHTA and CDR2 FQGNSA. The CDR3 has 16 residues. Trimming took 1 base from V and 1 from J, leaving 14 bases between them. CDR3 region: CASSLDFETGSYEQYF. CDR3 nucleotide sequence: TGTGCCAGCAGCTTAGACTTCGAAACCGGGTCCTACGAGCAGTACTTC.

The chain combines TRBV7-9 with TRBJ2-3; possibly TRBD2 for D (6 bases). CDR1 SEHNR and CDR2 FQNEAQ come from the germline V gene (reference sequence). The V end was cut by 4 bases, the J end by 1 base, with 15 bases between. The CDR3 runs 16 residues. The CDR3 is CASSSGGPRGTDTQYF. In nucleotides, the CDR3 is TGTGCCAGCAGCTCCGGAGGGCCGCGGGGCACAGATACGCAGTATTTT. Drawing the rest from reference TRBV7-9 and TRBJ2-3, the complete variable domain is DTGVSQNPRHKITKRGQNVTFRCDPISEHNRLYWYRQTLGQGPEFLTYFQNEAQLEKSRLLSDRFSAERPKGSFSTLEIQRTEQGDSAMYLCASSSGGPRGTDTQYFGPGTRLTVL.